The TCR beta chain described here comes from a study of lymphopenia after photon versus proton radiotherapy (dated by TCRdb to between 2017 and 2020). Context from the whole study: The study compared the immunological effects of photon versus proton radiation therapy in patients with gastrointestinal tumors who developed high-grade lymphopenia. The cohort included some 20 patients with gastrointestinal tumors who developed lymphopenia after receiving either photon or proton therapy. The goal of the study was to describe how the two radiation modalities differ in their effects on the immune system. On the study overall, not on this receptor specifically: The survival association was assessed only in patients who died, and better survival with proton therapy was presented by the authors as a possibility rather than a demonstrated result. Across the cohort, an inverse correlation was found between a larger post-nadir drop in TCR diversity and overall survival time among patients who died. After the lymphocyte count nadir, oligoclonal expansion, especially of CD8+ Temra cells, was observed in photon-treated repertoires, and the drop in diversity was driven by this expansion. During treatment, patients who received photon therapy lost naive T cells and TCR diversity and gained effector/memory populations, whereas patients who received proton therapy remained relatively stable.

Libraries were constructed by the immunoSEQ multiplex PCR assay. Deep sequencing of rearranged TCR beta loci, alongside multiparametric flow cytometry, was used to profile T cell repertoires. TCRdb retrieved this table from immuneACCESS and kept in-frame rearrangements only. Not all clones are present; in checked studies, unresolved V genes account for under half, and no reason is known for the remainder. The sample table holds approximately 31,000 clones, of which over 75% were seen once. The leading ten clones occupy about 14% of the sample. The CDR3 contains 16 residues, cysteine and phenylalanine counted. Only the CDR3 DNA is retained, 48 bases long and in frame from the first base. The germline V gene (reference sequence) yields SGHNT for CDR1 and YYREEE for CDR2. From V the trimming removes 4 bases and from J it removes 8 bases, while the gene matches leave 12 bases of the junction unaccounted for.

In this sample, this clone turned up a few times. It has no known antigen specificity. Base quality data are lacking; no much larger clone is found one base away. Sequencing used peripheral blood, obtained from a patient treated with proton-based radiotherapy. This chain joins TRBV5-4 to TRBJ1-2, and TRBD1 aligns with 12 junction nucleotides. This receptor was identified in an older woman with pancreatic cancer. The sequence in DNA is TGTGCCAGCAGCCCCCAAATCCACGGGACAGGGGGCGGCTACACCTTC. Translation gives CASSPQIHGTGGGYTF.